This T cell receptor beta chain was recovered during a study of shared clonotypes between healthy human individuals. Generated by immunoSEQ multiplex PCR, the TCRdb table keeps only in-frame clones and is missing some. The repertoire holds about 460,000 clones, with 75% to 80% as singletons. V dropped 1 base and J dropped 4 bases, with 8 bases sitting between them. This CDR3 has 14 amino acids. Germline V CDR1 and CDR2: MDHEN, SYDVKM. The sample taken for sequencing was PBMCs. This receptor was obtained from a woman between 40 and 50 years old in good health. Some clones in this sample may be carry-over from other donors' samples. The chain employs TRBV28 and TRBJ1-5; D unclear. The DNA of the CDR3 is TGTGCCAGCAGTTTATCGGTGGGGAATCAGCCCCAGCATTTT. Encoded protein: CASSLSVGNQPQHF. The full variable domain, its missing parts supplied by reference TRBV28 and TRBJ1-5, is DVKVTQSSRYLVKRTGEKVFLECVQDMDHENMFWYRQDPGLGLRLIYFSYDVKMKEKGDIPEGYSVSREKKERFSLILESASTNQTSMYLCASSLSVGNQPQHFGDGTRLSIL.